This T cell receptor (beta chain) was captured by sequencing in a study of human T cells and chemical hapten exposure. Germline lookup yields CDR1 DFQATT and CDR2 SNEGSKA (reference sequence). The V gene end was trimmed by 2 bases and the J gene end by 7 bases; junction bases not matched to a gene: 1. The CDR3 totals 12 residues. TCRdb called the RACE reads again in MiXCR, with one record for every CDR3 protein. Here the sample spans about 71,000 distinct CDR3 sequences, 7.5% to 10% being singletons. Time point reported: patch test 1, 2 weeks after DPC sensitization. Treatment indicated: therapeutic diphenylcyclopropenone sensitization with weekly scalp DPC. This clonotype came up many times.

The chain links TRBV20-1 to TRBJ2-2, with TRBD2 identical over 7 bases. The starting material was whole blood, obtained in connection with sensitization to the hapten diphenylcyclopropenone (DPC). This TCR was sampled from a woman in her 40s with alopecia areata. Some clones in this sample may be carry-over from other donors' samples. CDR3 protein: CSARRTSGELFF. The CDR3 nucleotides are TGCAGTGCTAGAAGGACTAGCGGGGAGCTGTTTTTT.